This TCR beta chain was obtained from a study of regulatory T cells in long-lasting Graves disease. Building of the TCR beta libraries involved iRepertoire HTBI primers and Arm-PCR of CDR3 regions. As handled by the study authors: Across the samples, identification revealed just over 60 TRBV and 12 to 15 TRBJ segments. TCRdb processed the multiplex PCR reads anew with MiXCR; each CDR3 protein has one entry. These V and J calls are TCRdb output, not the study's own analysis. The sample records about 470,000 distinct CDR3 sequences, 15% to 20% being singletons. The study, taken as a whole, reports: The study found lower TCR diversity in persistent Graves' patients than in newly diagnosed ones. Preferential use of TRBV28, TRBJ1-2 and TRBJ2-5 was seen in persistent disease.

There are many counts of this clonotype. Its antigen is not known. Time point reported: newly diagnosed GD, antithyroid drugs for less than 3 months. PBMC-derived RNA was used for the TCR library. V was shortened by 6 bases and J by 5 bases, with 10 bases between the two germline ends. CDR1 is MDHEN and CDR2 is SYDVKM in the germline V gene. The CDR3 spans 13 residues. The data also belong to a second study, concerning T cells in Graves' hyperthyroidism and ophthalmopathy. From that paper: Diagnoses used clinical symptoms, serum thyroxine and TRAb, thyroid ultrasound and orbital computed tomography.

The sequence was collected from a man aged 35-49 years with Graves disease. The sample consisted of peripheral blood mononuclear cells (PBMCs), taken at new diagnosis, from a patient treated with antithyroid drugs. The chain carries TRBV28 and TRBJ2-2; a weak D match, TRBD2 (5 bases). CDR3 loop: CASSRPGTGELFF. The CDR3 DNA is TGTGCCAGCAGCCGTCCGGGGACCGGGGAGCTGTTTTTT. Using reference TRBV28 and TRBJ2-2 for the parts outside the CDR3, the full variable domain is DVKVTQSSRYLVKRTGEKVFLECVQDMDHENMFWYRQDPGLGLRLIYFSYDVKMKEKGDIPEGYSVSREKKERFSLILESASTNQTSMYLCASSRPGTGELFFGEGSRLTVL.